This T cell receptor beta chain was sequenced for a study of blood T cells in healthy people across ages. Overall study: Researchers report that template switching captured about one barcoded beta molecule per two T cells. Study-wide findings and caveats: TCR beta diversity per million T cells fell roughly linearly with age.

Combining a sample-barcoded 5' primer with a J-beta primer mix, a second PCR ran for roughly 7 to 11 cycles. Each TCR beta cDNA got a 12-nucleotide random molecular identifier. TCRdb passed the 5' RACE reads through MiXCR, listing each CDR3 protein once. The sample includes 1.5 million to 1.9 million distinct CDR3 sequences, approximately 42% seen only once; the top ten take under 5%. Healthy individuals of Caucasian origin from Russia, aged roughly 6 to 100, served as donors. Remarks on this clonotype: Its antigen is not known.

The sequencing input was blood. The source is a woman aged 18-29 years in good health.

The CDR3 reads CASSLSAATGGSGYTF. CDR3 DNA: TGTGCCAGCAGCTTATCTGCCGCCACAGGGGGCTCTGGCTACACCTTC. The V call is TRBV7-2, the J call TRBJ1-2; 9 bases are a match to TRBD1. Germline assignment: CDR1 SGHTA and CDR2 FQGNSA. With 2 bases clipped from V and 7 bases from J, the junction kept 11 bases outside the gene matches. The CDR3 length is 16 residues.